This T cell receptor beta chain was recovered during a study of beta chain features in type 1 diabetes. Every donor provided one heparinised blood draw, which averaged around 120 mL. Researchers reported sorting CD4+ naive, central memory, regulatory and stem cell-like memory cells via CD45RO/CCR7/CD25/CD127/CD95/CD27. Notes on the study in general: Cells with high TCR expression could be over-represented by cDNA sequencing. Across patients, naive, central memory and Treg TCRB repertoires exhibited apparently greater similarity than was observed across healthy donors. When Type 1 diabetes patients were examined, their TCRB CDR3s proved moderately but significantly shorter in all four CD4+ subsets.

A remark on this clone: The antigen remains unidentified.

Investigators reverse transcribed all isolated RNA, so they sequenced expressed TCRB transcripts. Clones were sequenced by immunoSEQ multiplex PCR, and TCRdb holds only the in-frame ones, with some missing. The table includes approximately 600,000 clones, around 12% detected once. The TCR sequence derives from a man aged 25 to 45 with type 1 diabetes. Sequenced material: naive CD4+ T cells from blood.

CDR3 loop: CAIDVRAAFF. CDR3 nucleotide sequence: TGTGCCATAGACGTCAGGGCGGCTTTCTTT. J is TRBJ1-1 and V is TRBV7-9; perhaps TRBD1 as D (5 bases). The CDR3 totals 10 residues. The V and J ends lost 10 bases and 11 bases respectively, with 14 bases between them. Germline V gene sequence: CDR1 SEHNR, CDR2 FQNEAQ (reference sequence).